Listed below are T cell receptor beta chains from one sample, sequenced in a study of a mutant IDH1 vaccine in newly diagnosed glioma. Generated by immunoSEQ multiplex PCR, the TCRdb table keeps only in-frame clones and is missing some. The data contain 34,000 or so clones, around 82% of them singletons. The antigens for these receptors are not known. The specimen comprised PBMCs, sampled from a glioma patient whose treatment included an IDH1 peptide vaccine. These receptor sequences come from a man aged 25-45 years with glioma. Both conserved end residues are part of each CDR3. Fields, in order: D gene, J gene, clone size, V gene, CDR3 protein, CDR3 DNA. A D gene is named only where the DNA matches it firmly. A clone size is listed for some rows: how often the clone was seen (once, few, many), or a class if it is expanded.

d_gene: NA
j_gene: TRBJ2-7
abundance: few
v_gene: TRBV18
CDR3aa: CASSWGSTYEQYF
CDR3nt: TGTGCCAGCTCTTGGGGTTCCACCTACGAGCAGTACTTC

d_gene: NA
j_gene: TRBJ2-5
abundance: NA
v_gene: TRBV20-1
CDR3aa: CSGLRETQYF
CDR3nt: TGCAGCGGGCTGAGGGAGACCCAGTACTTC

d_gene: NA
j_gene: TRBJ2-2
abundance: NA
v_gene: TRBV6-5
CDR3aa: CASSGTGELFF
CDR3nt: TGTGCCAGCAGCGGTACCGGGGAGCTGTTTTTT

d_gene: TRBD1
j_gene: TRBJ2-1
abundance: NA
v_gene: TRBV15
CDR3aa: CATSRAGGTYNEQFF
CDR3nt: TGTGCCACCAGCAGAGCAGGGGGCACCTACAATGAGCAGTTCTTC

d_gene: NA
j_gene: TRBJ2-3
abundance: NA
v_gene: TRBV10-3
CDR3aa: CAISESRDTGSTDTQYF
CDR3nt: TGTGCCATCAGTGAGTCTAGGGACACAGGTAGCACAGATACGCAGTATTTT

d_gene: NA
j_gene: TRBJ1-1
abundance: few
v_gene: TRBV5-6
CDR3aa: CASSLAGNTEAFF
CDR3nt: TGTGCCAGCAGCTTGGCCGGGAACACTGAAGCTTTCTTT

d_gene: TRBD2
j_gene: TRBJ2-7
abundance: NA
v_gene: TRBV7-2
CDR3aa: CASSLVGGFGTSDSYEQYF
CDR3nt: TGTGCCAGCAGCTTAGTAGGTGGATTTGGGACTAGCGATTCCTACGAGCAGTACTTC

d_gene: NA
j_gene: TRBJ1-1
abundance: NA
v_gene: TRBV7-8
CDR3aa: CASRPSYTEAFF
CDR3nt: TGTGCCAGCAGGCCTAGTTACACTGAAGCTTTCTTT

d_gene: NA
j_gene: TRBJ2-2
abundance: NA
v_gene: TRBV5-6
CDR3aa: CASSFWGSTGELFF
CDR3nt: TGTGCCAGCAGTTTTTGGGGGAGCACCGGGGAGCTGTTTTTT

d_gene: NA
j_gene: TRBJ1-1
abundance: NA
v_gene: TRBV7-6
CDR3aa: CASSLGSAMNTEAFF
CDR3nt: TGTGCCAGCAGCTTAGGTTCTGCAATGAACACTGAAGCTTTCTTT

d_gene: TRBD1
j_gene: TRBJ1-6
abundance: once
v_gene: TRBV4-3
CDR3aa: CASSQGTGGRYNSPLHF
CDR3nt: TGCGCCAGCAGCCAAGGGACAGGGGGACGGTATAATTCACCCCTCCACTTT

d_gene: NA
j_gene: TRBJ1-1
abundance: NA
v_gene: TRBV6-5
CDR3aa: CASSYPPGGAGAEAFF
CDR3nt: TGTGCCAGCAGTTACCCCCCCGGGGGGGCTGGGGCTGAAGCTTTCTTT

d_gene: NA
j_gene: TRBJ2-3
abundance: NA
v_gene: TRBV6-1
CDR3aa: CASSEFYRDTDTQYF
CDR3nt: TGTGCCAGCAGTGAATTCTACAGGGACACAGATACGCAGTATTTT

d_gene: NA
j_gene: TRBJ2-3
abundance: NA
v_gene: TRBV5-5
CDR3aa: CASSLMRASTDTQYF
CDR3nt: TGTGCCAGCAGCCTGATGAGGGCTAGCACAGATACGCAGTATTTT

d_gene: NA
j_gene: TRBJ2-1
abundance: NA
v_gene: TRBV27
CDR3aa: CASSSEAYNEQFF
CDR3nt: TGTGCCAGCAGTTCCGAAGCCTACAATGAGCAGTTCTTC

d_gene: NA
j_gene: TRBJ1-1
abundance: NA
v_gene: TRBV9
CDR3aa: CASSRTSGNTEAFF
CDR3nt: TGTGCCAGCAGCCGGACGTCGGGGAACACTGAAGCTTTCTTT

d_gene: NA
j_gene: TRBJ1-2
abundance: NA
v_gene: TRBV30
CDR3aa: CAWSTPSGTDYGYTF
CDR3nt: TGTGCCTGGAGTACTCCCTCCGGGACGGACTATGGCTACACCTTC

d_gene: NA
j_gene: TRBJ1-1
abundance: few
v_gene: TRBV29-1
CDR3aa: CSVEMSMNTEAFF
CDR3nt: TGCAGCGTTGAAATGTCCATGAACACTGAAGCTTTCTTT

d_gene: TRBD1
j_gene: TRBJ1-5
abundance: few
v_gene: TRBV28
CDR3aa: CASSLGGYGTGVGQQPQHF
CDR3nt: TGTGCCAGCAGTTTAGGGGGTTACGGGACAGGAGTTGGTCAGCAGCCCCAGCATTTT

d_gene: TRBD1
j_gene: TRBJ2-2
abundance: NA
v_gene: TRBV14
CDR3aa: CASSHAGTENTGELFF
CDR3nt: TGTGCCAGCAGCCATGCCGGGACAGAAAACACCGGGGAGCTGTTTTTT

d_gene: NA
j_gene: TRBJ1-1
abundance: few
v_gene: TRBV7-6
CDR3aa: CASSLSQRTEAFF
CDR3nt: TGTGCCAGCAGCCTCTCCCAACGGACTGAAGCTTTCTTT

d_gene: NA
j_gene: TRBJ1-1
abundance: few
v_gene: TRBV9
CDR3aa: CASSVVGGSGEAFF
CDR3nt: TGTGCCAGCAGCGTCGTCGGGGGCAGCGGTGAAGCTTTCTTT

d_gene: NA
j_gene: TRBJ2-7
abundance: NA
v_gene: TRBV5-4
CDR3aa: CASGYDGVIFYEQYF
CDR3nt: TGTGCCAGCGGTTATGACGGGGTCATCTTCTACGAGCAGTACTTC

d_gene: NA
j_gene: TRBJ2-5
abundance: once
v_gene: TRBV4-3
CDR3aa: CASSQDMNTQETQYF
CDR3nt: TGCGCCAGCAGCCAAGATATGAACACCCAAGAGACCCAGTACTTC

d_gene: NA
j_gene: TRBJ1-1
abundance: few
v_gene: TRBV30
CDR3aa: CAWNPGQSNTEAFF
CDR3nt: TGTGCCTGGAACCCAGGGCAGTCCAACACTGAAGCTTTCTTT

d_gene: NA
j_gene: TRBJ1-4
abundance: NA
v_gene: TRBV5-1
CDR3aa: CASSLDQGQGLFF
CDR3nt: TGCGCCAGCAGCTTGGATCAGGGCCAAGGGCTGTTTTTT

d_gene: NA
j_gene: TRBJ1-5
abundance: NA
v_gene: TRBV18
CDR3aa: CASSPGGHYQPQHF
CDR3nt: TGTGCCAGCTCACCGGGGGGCCACTATCAGCCCCAGCATTTT

d_gene: TRBD1
j_gene: TRBJ1-5
abundance: NA
v_gene: TRBV27
CDR3aa: CASSDRGYGNQPQHF
CDR3nt: TGTGCCAGCAGTGACAGGGGGTATGGGAATCAGCCCCAGCATTTT

d_gene: TRBD1
j_gene: TRBJ1-2
abundance: NA
v_gene: TRBV5-6
CDR3aa: CASSLEVTRGRASGYTF
CDR3nt: TGTGCCAGCAGCTTGGAGGTTACTAGGGGGCGAGCATCTGGCTACACCTTC

d_gene: NA
j_gene: TRBJ1-1
abundance: NA
v_gene: TRBV30
CDR3aa: CAWSRGMNTEAFF
CDR3nt: TGTGCCTGGAGCAGGGGCATGAACACTGAAGCTTTCTTT

d_gene: TRBD1
j_gene: TRBJ2-7
abundance: NA
v_gene: TRBV4-1
CDR3aa: CASQPGQGAYEQYF
CDR3nt: TGCGCCAGCCAGCCGGGACAGGGGGCTTACGAGCAGTACTTC

d_gene: TRBD2
j_gene: TRBJ2-3
abundance: NA
v_gene: TRBV6-1
CDR3aa: CASSERLAGEGDTQYF
CDR3nt: TGTGCCAGCAGTGAACGGCTAGCGGGAGAGGGAGATACGCAGTATTTT

d_gene: TRBD1
j_gene: TRBJ2-1
abundance: NA
v_gene: TRBV7-9
CDR3aa: CASSSRQGFRNEQFF
CDR3nt: TGTGCCAGCAGTTCTAGACAGGGGTTTCGGAATGAGCAGTTCTTC

d_gene: TRBD1
j_gene: TRBJ2-2
abundance: NA
v_gene: TRBV7-6
CDR3aa: CASSPFATGANTGELFF
CDR3nt: TGTGCCAGCAGCCCCTTTGCGACAGGGGCGAACACCGGGGAGCTGTTTTTT

d_gene: NA
j_gene: TRBJ1-2
abundance: NA
v_gene: TRBV7-2
CDR3aa: CASSLQGTPYGYTF
CDR3nt: TGTGCCAGCAGCTTGCAGGGAACCCCCTATGGCTACACCTTC

d_gene: NA
j_gene: TRBJ1-1
abundance: once
v_gene: TRBV5-6
CDR3aa: CASSYPPGMNTEAFF
CDR3nt: TGTGCCAGCAGCTACCCCCCGGGCATGAACACTGAAGCTTTCTTT

d_gene: NA
j_gene: TRBJ2-3
abundance: NA
v_gene: TRBV27
CDR3aa: CASSLRETDTQYF
CDR3nt: TGTGCCAGCAGTCTCCGGGAGACAGATACGCAGTATTTT

d_gene: TRBD1
j_gene: TRBJ2-1
abundance: NA
v_gene: TRBV28
CDR3aa: CASSSADRGKVFF
CDR3nt: TGTGCCAGCAGTTCAGCTGACAGGGGAAAGGTTTTCTTC

d_gene: NA
j_gene: TRBJ1-5
abundance: NA
v_gene: TRBV5-8
CDR3aa: CASSLVAGASNQPQHF
CDR3nt: TGTGCCAGCAGCTTGGTGGCGGGCGCGAGCAATCAGCCCCAGCATTTT

d_gene: NA
j_gene: TRBJ2-7
abundance: NA
v_gene: TRBV6-1
CDR3aa: CASSGQGGSYEQYF
CDR3nt: TGTGCCAGCAGTGGGCAGGGGGGTTCCTACGAGCAGTACTTC

d_gene: NA
j_gene: TRBJ1-1
abundance: NA
v_gene: TRBV14
CDR3aa: CASSLSILRNTEAFF
CDR3nt: TGTGCCAGCAGCCTTTCTATTCTCCGGAACACTGAAGCTTTCTTT

d_gene: NA
j_gene: TRBJ1-4
abundance: NA
v_gene: TRBV5-1
CDR3aa: CASSLAAATNEKLFF
CDR3nt: TGCGCCAGCAGCTTGGCGGCAGCAACTAATGAAAAACTGTTTTTT

d_gene: TRBD1
j_gene: TRBJ2-5
abundance: once
v_gene: TRBV14
CDR3aa: CASSQDEDRPETQYF
CDR3nt: TGTGCCAGCAGCCAAGACGAGGACAGGCCCGAGACCCAGTACTTC

d_gene: NA
j_gene: TRBJ2-5
abundance: NA
v_gene: TRBV30
CDR3aa: CAANRGGAFQETQYF
CDR3nt: TGTGCCGCAAACAGGGGGGGTGCCTTCCAAGAGACCCAGTACTTC

d_gene: TRBD2
j_gene: TRBJ2-3
abundance: NA
v_gene: TRBV29-1
CDR3aa: CSVAGTSGSPSTDTQYF
CDR3nt: TGCAGCGTAGCCGGGACTAGCGGGAGTCCTAGCACAGATACGCAGTATTTT

d_gene: NA
j_gene: TRBJ2-7
abundance: few
v_gene: TRBV28
CDR3aa: CASSFSYEQYF
CDR3nt: TGTGCCAGCAGTTTTTCCTACGAGCAGTACTTC

d_gene: NA
j_gene: TRBJ2-7
abundance: NA
v_gene: TRBV2
CDR3aa: CALQASSYEQYF
CDR3nt: TGTGCCTTACAGGCTAGCTCCTACGAGCAGTACTTC

d_gene: NA
j_gene: TRBJ2-1
abundance: NA
v_gene: TRBV10-3
CDR3aa: CAISEGNSLWDEQFF
CDR3nt: TGTGCCATCAGTGAAGGGAATAGCCTCTGGGATGAGCAGTTCTTC

d_gene: NA
j_gene: TRBJ2-2
abundance: NA
v_gene: TRBV6-5
CDR3aa: CASSFVPYGAGELFF
CDR3nt: TGTGCCAGCAGCTTCGTCCCATATGGGGCCGGGGAGCTGTTTTTT

d_gene: NA
j_gene: TRBJ1-4
abundance: NA
v_gene: TRBV5-6
CDR3aa: CASSLGGGSTNEKLFF
CDR3nt: TGTGCCAGCAGCTTGGGGGGCGGAAGCACTAATGAAAAACTGTTTTTT

d_gene: NA
j_gene: TRBJ2-1
abundance: NA
v_gene: TRBV9
CDR3aa: CASSVETGRPFYNEQFF
CDR3nt: TGTGCCAGCAGCGTAGAAACAGGGCGACCCTTCTACAATGAGCAGTTCTTC

d_gene: NA
j_gene: TRBJ2-5
abundance: NA
v_gene: TRBV29-1
CDR3aa: CSVEPGTQETQYF
CDR3nt: TGCAGCGTTGAACCGGGAACACAAGAGACCCAGTACTTC

d_gene: NA
j_gene: TRBJ1-4
abundance: NA
v_gene: TRBV6-1
CDR3aa: CASSLFGEKLFF
CDR3nt: TGTGCCAGCAGCCTGTTTGGTGAAAAACTGTTTTTT

d_gene: TRBD1
j_gene: TRBJ1-2
abundance: NA
v_gene: TRBV29-1
CDR3aa: CSAGTGGDGYTF
CDR3nt: TGCAGCGCAGGGACAGGGGGCGATGGCTACACCTTC

d_gene: NA
j_gene: TRBJ1-2
abundance: few
v_gene: TRBV4-3
CDR3aa: CASSQEWAFAQSGYTF
CDR3nt: TGCGCCAGCAGCCAAGAGTGGGCATTTGCCCAATCTGGCTACACCTTC

d_gene: NA
j_gene: TRBJ2-7
abundance: NA
v_gene: TRBV7-3
CDR3aa: CASSLRDISYEQYF
CDR3nt: TGTGCCAGCAGCTTACGCGACATAAGCTACGAGCAGTACTTC

d_gene: NA
j_gene: TRBJ2-5
abundance: NA
v_gene: TRBV2
CDR3aa: CASSARTQETQYF
CDR3nt: TGTGCCAGCAGCGCGCGAACTCAAGAGACCCAGTACTTC